Below, 26 T cell receptor beta chains from the same sample are listed, as sequenced in a study of T cells in Graves' hyperthyroidism and ophthalmopathy. RNA transcripts served as the template for amplifying TCR beta CDR3 regions. The TCR CDR3 first-round RT-PCR relied on the HTBI primer set. TCRdb used MiXCR to reprocess the multiplex PCR reads, holding one entry per CDR3 protein. Counted here are about 400,000 distinct CDR3 sequences, less than 20% occurring once; the ten biggest clones make up around 14%. The sequenced sample consisted of blood. The receptors were gathered from a woman younger than 35 with Graves' hyperthyroidism.

This clonotype was seen a handful of times. An end of the junction does not agree with germline; a read error may underlie this. The rearrangement joins TRBV5-1 to TRBJ2-7, with TRBD2 matching 11 bases. The CDR3 covers 15 residues. The germline gives CDR1 SGHRS, CDR2 YFSETQ. The CDR3, as DNA: TGCGCCAGCAACTTGGAGGGACTAGCGGACTACGAGCAGTACTTC. Translated, it gives CASNLEGLADYEQYF.

As to this clonotype: One end of the junction does not line up with germline, which may come from a read error. V is TRBV2 and J is TRBJ1-5; D unclear. The CDR3 extends over 14 amino acids. Germline CDR1 SNHLY, CDR2 FYNNEI. The CDR3 nucleotides read TGTGCCAGCAGTGAGGAGGGAGGGTATCAGCCCCAGCAATTT. It codes for CASSEEGGYQPQQF.

This clonotype was counted only a few times. The CDR3 DNA follows: TGTGCCAGTAGGTACGGGGAGCAGCCCCAGCATTTT. As protein: CASRYGEQPQHF. The chain has TRBV19 and TRBJ1-5; D is unclear. CDR1 and CDR2 (germline): LNHDA, SQIVND (reference sequence). CDR3 size: 12 residues. Between the trimmed V and J ends, which lost 6 bases and 7 bases, there was a span of 10 bases.

The rearrangement links TRBV15 to TRBJ1-1; no definite D call. V lost 4 bases, J lost 0 bases, and 18 bases lay in between. Per germline, CDR1 LNHNV and CDR2 YYDKDF (reference sequence). The CDR3 is 17 amino acids. The CDR3 DNA follows: TGTGCCACCAGCACCCAAGCCTCCCCCGTTCTGAACACTGAAGCTTTCTTT. This translates into CATSTQASPVLNTEAFF.

Remarks on this clonotype: A read error is possible here, since a much larger clone lies one base away. Given the absence of the conserved phenylalanine or tryptophan at the CDR3 end, a read error is likely. The chain couples TRBV3-1 to TRBJ1-2, with TRBD1 as a possible D gene (6 bases). With 1 base removed from V and 7 bases from J, the gap between germline ends came to 19 bases. CDR3 length equals 16 residues. Germline V lookup: CDR1 LGHDT, CDR2 YNNKEL (reference sequence). The CDR3: CASSQGQGSGSLGYTL. For the CDR3, the DNA is TGTGCCAGCAGCCAAGGCCAGGGGTCGGGATCGCTTGGCTACACCCTC.

The chain combines TRBV6-1 with TRBJ2-1, with D perhaps being TRBD1 or TRBD2 (5 bases each). The CDR3 spans 15 residues. CDR1 and CDR2 from the germline V gene are MNHNS and SASEGT. V lost 5 bases and J 2 bases, leaving 13 bases between the germline ends. CDR3 sequence (DNA): TGTGCCAGCAGTCCCCGGGGCAAAACCTACAATGAGCAGTTCTTC. Protein: CASSPRGKTYNEQFF.

This clonotype was found many times. The chain couples TRBV12-3 or TRBV12-4 to TRBJ1-6; 8 nucleotides agree with TRBD1. The CDR3 sequence is 14 residues long. V lost 4 bases, J lost 5 bases, and 1 base stayed unmatched. The DNA of the CDR3 is TGTGCCAGCAGTTCGACAGGGGATAATTCACCCCTCCACTTT. This gives the protein CASSSTGDNSPLHF.

The CDR3 DNA is TGCAGTGCTATACCCGTCTCCGGAGAGAGTGTCGAGCAGTACTTC. Amino acids: CSAIPVSGESVEQYF. The chain recombines TRBV20-1 with TRBJ2-7; the D is unclear. Trimming took 4 bases from V and 6 from J, leaving 22 bases between them. The CDR3 totals 15 residues. Germline assignment: CDR1 DFQATT and CDR2 SNEGSKA (reference sequence).

This clonotype was counted ten times or more. The chain has TRBV6-2 or TRBV6-3 and TRBJ1-1, with unresolved D. The CDR3 extends over 13 amino acids. Germline V gene data show CDR1 as MNHEY and CDR2 as SVGEGT. Trimming stripped 3 bases from V and 2 bases from J, with 7 bases between. This chain's CDR3 is CASSYEDNTEAFF. The DNA of the CDR3 is TGTGCCAGCAGTTATGAAGATAACACTGAAGCTTTCTTT.

This clonotype was found a few times. The V and J genes are TRBV25-1 and TRBJ1-2, with a tentative D call TRBD1 (5 bases). V dropped 2 bases and J dropped 6 bases, with 19 bases sitting between them. There are 16 residues in the CDR3. Looked up from germline, CDR1 is MGHDK and CDR2 is SYGVNS. CDR3 residues: CASSESWRVGGNGYTF. The CDR3, as DNA: TGTGCCAGCAGTGAAAGTTGGAGGGTTGGGGGGAATGGCTACACCTTC.

The rearrangement joins TRBV19 to TRBJ2-2; no clear D gene. Germline CDR1 reads LNHDA; CDR2 reads SQIVND (reference sequence). The ends were cut back, 3 bases at V and 5 bases at J, with 10 bases in the middle. The CDR3 sequence is 14 residues long. DNA for the CDR3: TGTGCCAGTAGTATCGGTCCGAGGACCGGGGAGCTGTTTTTT. It is translated as CASSIGPRTGELFF.

The chain recombines TRBV20-1 with TRBJ2-2, with 14 bases lining up with TRBD2. The germline V gene has CDR1 DFQATT and CDR2 SNEGSKA (reference sequence). The V segment lost 1 base and the J segment 7 bases; nucleotides outside the gene matches: 2. This CDR3 has 15 residues. In nucleotides, the CDR3 is TGCAGTGCTAGAGGACTAGCGGGAGGGTACGGGGAGCTGTTTTTT. Its protein product is CSARGLAGGYGELFF.

The rearrangement links TRBV7-2 to TRBJ1-5; 8 nucleotides agree with TRBD1. The germline V gene encodes CDR1 SGHTA and CDR2 FQGNSA. This CDR3 comprises 16 residues. V lost 2 bases and J lost 6; bases outside the gene matches: 9. The CDR3 is CASSLNPYRGSQPQHF. In nucleotides, the CDR3 is TGTGCCAGCAGCTTAAATCCGTACAGGGGGTCTCAGCCCCAGCATTTT.

This clonotype was counted a few times. The rearrangement joins TRBV6-2 or TRBV6-3 to TRBJ1-2; a possible D gene is TRBD1 (6 bases). The CDR3 has 13 amino acids. Germline loops: CDR1 MNHEY, CDR2 SVGEGT. Trimming cost V 6 bases and J 4 bases, with 12 bases left between them. CDR3: CASSPGQFYGYTF. CDR3 sequence (DNA): TGTGCCAGCAGCCCCGGACAGTTCTATGGCTACACCTTC.

The chain combines TRBV2 with TRBJ2-2, with D perhaps matching TRBD1 (5 bases). CDR1 SNHLY and CDR2 FYNNEI come from the germline V gene. The CDR3 consists of 15 residues. Trimming left V 3 bases short and J 3 bases short, with 11 bases between. CDR3: CASSDSQGYTGELFF. The CDR3 nucleotides are TGTGCCAGCAGTGATAGTCAGGGATACACCGGGGAGCTGTTTTTT.

The chain recombines TRBV11-2 with TRBJ2-1; D uncertain. The germline V gene encodes CDR1 SGHAT and CDR2 FQNNGV. Trimming pared 5 bases from V and 7 bases from J, leaving 12 bases between. The CDR3 is 13 residues long. The CDR3, as DNA: TGTGCCAGCAGCCCGGCGCCCTTGAATGAGCAGTTCTTC. It codes for CASSPAPLNEQFF.

This clonotype occurred a few times. The gene calls are TRBV4-1 and TRBJ2-2; TRBD2 matches 10 bases. The germline V gene encodes CDR1 MGHRA and CDR2 YSYEKL. The CDR3 totals 15 residues. With 5 bases clipped from V and 5 bases from J, the junction kept 5 bases outside the gene matches. CDR3 DNA sequence: TGCGCCAGCAGCTACGGGACTAGCGCTACCGGGGAGCTGTTTTTT. It translates to CASSYGTSATGELFF.

This clonotype was detected many times. The V and J genes are TRBV6-5 and TRBJ2-7, with D possibly TRBD1 on 6 matching bases. The CDR3 has 14 residues. Germline V gene sequence: CDR1 MNHEY, CDR2 SVGAGI. The V end was cut by 2 bases, the J end by 8 bases, with 16 bases between. CDR3 bases: TGTGCCAGCAGTTACACCGATGCAGGGGACCAGCAGTACTTC. Translating gives CASSYTDAGDQQYF.

Comments on this clonotype: Given a much more abundant clone one base away, this may be a read error. Because the CDR3 is missing its conserved closing phenylalanine or tryptophan, this is likely a read error. This chain joins TRBV18 and TRBJ1-2; TRBD1 is a possible D gene (5 bases). Germline CDR1 reads KGHSH; CDR2 reads LQKENI. The CDR3 is 15 residues long. V lost 0 bases to trimming and J lost 4 bases, with 12 bases between them. CDR3 DNA: TGTGCCAGCTCACCACCCGACGTTAGGGGCTATGGCTACACCCTC. Translating it yields CASSPPDVRGYGYTL.

Regarding this clonotype: This may arise from a read error, as a much more abundant clone is one base away. The rearrangement joins TRBV6-2 or TRBV6-3 to TRBJ1-1; D is unresolved. The germline V gene encodes CDR1 MNHEY and CDR2 SVGEGT. This CDR3 is built from 15 residues. The DNA of the CDR3 is TGTGCCGGCAGTTACGTGCGCCTGAGGGACACTGAAGCTTTCTTT. It yields the protein CAGSYVRLRDTEAFF.

V and J are TRBV19 and TRBJ2-2, with D possibly matching TRBD1 (6 bases). This CDR3 has 15 amino acids. The germline V and J ends were trimmed by 9 bases and 4 bases, with 18 bases remaining between them. Germline values: CDR1 LNHDA, CDR2 SQIVND (reference sequence). CDR3 loop: CASTRQASTTGELFF. In DNA form, the CDR3 reads TGTGCCAGCACAAGACAGGCTTCGACCACCGGGGAGCTGTTTTTT.

J is TRBJ2-3 and V is TRBV27; a possible D gene is TRBD2 (5 bases). Germline CDR1 is MNHEY and CDR2 is SMNVEV (reference sequence). V was pared by 7 bases and J by 1 base, with 15 bases between. There are 15 residues in the CDR3. CDR3 amino acids: CASTPRSGGTDTQYF. Written as DNA, the CDR3 is TGTGCCAGCACCCCTCGGAGCGGAGGCACAGATACGCAGTATTTT.

This clonotype came up a few times. This chain connects TRBV7-3 to TRBJ2-3; TRBD1 matches at 11 bases. The CDR3 runs 17 residues. V shed 4 bases and J 4 bases; nucleotides not matched to a gene: 10. The germline CDR1 and CDR2 sequences are SGHTA and FQGTGA. The CDR3 spells CASSSWERTGGPDTQYF. The DNA of the CDR3 is TGTGCCAGCAGCTCCTGGGAGAGGACAGGGGGCCCAGATACGCAGTATTTT.

This clonotype has a handful of counts. V is TRBV18 and J is TRBJ2-2; TRBD1 or TRBD2 may be the D gene (5 bases each). Germline V gene lookup returns CDR1 KGHSH and CDR2 LQKENI. Deletions cut 2 bases from V and 0 bases from J, with 13 bases between. This CDR3 has 17 residues. The DNA for the CDR3 is TGTGCCAGCTCACCAAGGGACCGCCCCACGAACACCGGGGAGCTGTTTTTT. Protein product: CASSPRDRPTNTGELFF.

This clonotype was seen repeatedly, ten times or more. V is TRBV18 and J is TRBJ2-7; 8 nucleotides line up with TRBD2. The germline V gene has CDR1 KGHSH and CDR2 LQKENI. Trimming took 0 bases from V and 2 from J; bases not matched to a gene: 12. The length of the CDR3 is 18 residues. The CDR3 loop is CASSPPLRGGPLTYEQYF. The CDR3 coding sequence is TGTGCCAGCTCACCACCCTTACGGGGGGGCCCCTTGACCTACGAGCAGTACTTC. The whole variable domain, filled in from reference TRBV18 and TRBJ2-7, reads NAGVMQNPRHLVRRRGQEARLRCSPMKGHSHVYWYRQLPEEGLKFMVYLQKENIIDESGMPKERFSAEFPKEGPSILRIQQVVRGDSAAYFCASSPPLRGGPLTYEQYFGPGTRLTVT.

This rearrangement joins TRBV4-3 to TRBJ2-7, with D possibly matching TRBD1 (5 bases). The CDR3 is 15 amino acids. V lost 0 bases and J 5 bases, leaving 14 bases between the germline ends. Germline values: CDR1 LGHNA, CDR2 YSLEER. CDR3 region: CASSQEILAGNEQYF. CDR3 nucleotide sequence: TGCGCCAGCAGCCAAGAGATTTTGGCAGGGAACGAGCAGTACTTC.